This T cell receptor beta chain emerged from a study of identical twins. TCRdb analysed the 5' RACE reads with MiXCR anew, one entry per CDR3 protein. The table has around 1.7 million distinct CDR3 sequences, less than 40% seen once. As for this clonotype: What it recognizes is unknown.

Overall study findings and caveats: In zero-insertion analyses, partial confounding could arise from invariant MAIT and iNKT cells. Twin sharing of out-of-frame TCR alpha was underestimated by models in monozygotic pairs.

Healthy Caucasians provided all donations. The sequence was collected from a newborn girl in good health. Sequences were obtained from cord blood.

The CDR3 reads CASSVGWDYNEQFF. For the CDR3, the DNA is TGTGCCAGCAGCGTCGGGTGGGATTACAATGAGCAGTTCTTC. This chain connects TRBV7-2 to TRBJ2-1; D gene unclear. Trimming cost V 5 bases and J 4 bases, with 12 bases left between them. This CDR3 comprises 14 residues. Looked up from germline, CDR1 is SGHTA and CDR2 is FQGNSA. Using reference TRBV7-2 and TRBJ2-1 for the parts outside the CDR3, the full variable domain is GAGVSQSPSNKVTEKGKDVELRCDPISGHTALYWYRQSLGQGLEFLIYFQGNSAPDKSGLPSDRFSAERTGGSVSTLTIQRTQQEDSAVYLCASSVGWDYNEQFFGPGTRLTVL.